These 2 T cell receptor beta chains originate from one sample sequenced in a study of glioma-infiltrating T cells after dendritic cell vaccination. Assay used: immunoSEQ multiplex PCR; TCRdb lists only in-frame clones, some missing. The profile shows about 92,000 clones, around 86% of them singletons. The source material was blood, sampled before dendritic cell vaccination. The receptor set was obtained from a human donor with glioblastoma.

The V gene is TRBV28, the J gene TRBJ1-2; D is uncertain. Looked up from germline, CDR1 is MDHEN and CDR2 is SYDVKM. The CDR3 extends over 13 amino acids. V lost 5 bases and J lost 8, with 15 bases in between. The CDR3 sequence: CASSPPWGEGYTF. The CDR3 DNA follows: TGTGCCAGCAGTCCCCCTTGGGGAGAGGGCTACACCTTC.

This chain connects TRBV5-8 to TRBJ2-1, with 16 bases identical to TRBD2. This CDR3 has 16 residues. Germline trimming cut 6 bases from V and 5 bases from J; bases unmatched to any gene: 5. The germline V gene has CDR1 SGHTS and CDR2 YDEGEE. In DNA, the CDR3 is TGTGCCAGCACCCCGGGACTAGCGGGAGGGAACAATGAGCAGTTCTTC. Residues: CASTPGLAGGNNEQFF.